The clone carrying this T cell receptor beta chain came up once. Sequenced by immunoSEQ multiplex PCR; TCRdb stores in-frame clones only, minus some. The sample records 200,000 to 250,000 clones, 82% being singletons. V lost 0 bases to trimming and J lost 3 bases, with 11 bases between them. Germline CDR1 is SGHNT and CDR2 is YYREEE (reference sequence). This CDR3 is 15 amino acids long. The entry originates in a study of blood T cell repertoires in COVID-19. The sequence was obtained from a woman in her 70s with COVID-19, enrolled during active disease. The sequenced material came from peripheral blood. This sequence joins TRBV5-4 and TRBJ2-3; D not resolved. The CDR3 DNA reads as TGTGCCAGCAGCTTGGTTGCAGGTTCTACAGATACGCAGTATTTT. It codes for CASSLVAGSTDTQYF.